This T cell receptor (beta chain) is drawn from a study of CD8 T cells in Susac syndrome. The CDR3 runs 15 residues. V was clipped by 1 base and J by 12 bases, with 20 bases between them. Germline CDR1 reads SGHRS; CDR2 reads YFSETQ. Random-hexamer reverse transcription was applied to roughly 0.5 to 1 ug RNA. With immunoSEQ multiplex PCR, TCR beta CDR3 was amplified across 54 Vbeta and 13 Jbeta. TCRdb reprocessed the immunoSEQ multiplex PCR reads with MiXCR, giving one entry per CDR3 protein. The table lists 150,000 to 200,000 distinct CDR3 sequences, about 95% of them singletons, with more than 0.1% in the top ten.

Sequenced sample: CD4+ T cells from PBMCs. The TCR comes from a human donor in good health. J is TRBJ2-1 and V is TRBV5-1, with a tentative D call TRBD2 (6 bases). The CDR3 is CASSLLDGGFDGQFF. DNA for the CDR3: TGCGCCAGCAGCTTGTTGGACGGAGGGTTCGATGGGCAGTTCTTC.